Below are 11 T cell receptor beta chains sequenced from a single sample in a study of molecular identifiers for immune sequencing clone quantification. One entry per CDR3 protein, called by TCRdb with MiXCR from the PCR reads. This table holds tens of thousands of distinct CDR3 sequences, about 18% found once. The sample was naive CD8+ T cells from blood, with Jurkat cell RNA spiked in. Subset here: FACS-sorted CD8+CD4-CCR7+CD45RA+ naive T cells. The receptors were sampled from a human donor in good health. Some libraries in this study had Jurkat cell RNA spiked in.

Many counts were recorded for this clonotype. Relative to the germline gene, one junction end is altered; a read error may explain this. The CDR3 DNA is TGTGCTAGCAGCTTAGGAGCGGGAGTGGGGTCAGATACGCAGTATTTT. This codes for CASSLGAGVGSDTQYF. This rearrangement joins TRBV7-7 to TRBJ2-3; TRBD2 agrees at 8 bases. Germline values: CDR1 SSHAT, CDR2 FNYEAQ (reference sequence). This CDR3 is built from 16 residues.

The sample holds a few counts of this clonotype. The chain recombines TRBV4-2 with TRBJ2-3; no clear D. Trimming took 0 bases from V and 2 from J, leaving 3 bases between them. The CDR3 runs to 13 residues. From germline, CDR1 is LGHNA and CDR2 YNFKEQ. In DNA form, the CDR3 reads TGTGCCAGCAGCCAAGAGTACACAGATACGCAGTATTTT. It translates to CASSQEYTDTQYF.

Comment on this clonotype: Sequence at one end of the junction differs from germline and may be a read error. The chain joins TRBV3-1 to TRBJ2-1, with TRBD2 matching 7 bases. The CDR3 consists of 14 residues. The germline CDR1 and CDR2 sequences are LGHDT and YNNKEL (reference sequence). CDR3 DNA: TGTGCCAGCAGCCTCGATGGGGGGGGGTTTGAGCGGTTCTTC. Residues: CASSLDGGGFERFF.

This clonotype was seen many times. This chain joins TRBV9 and TRBJ1-2; 7 bases fit TRBD1. The CDR3 contains 14 residues. After removal of 1 base from V and 2 bases from J, the junction contained 2 bases not matched to a gene. Germline values: CDR1 SGDLS, CDR2 YYNGEE. The CDR3 DNA follows: TGTGCCAGCAGCGTATCGACAGGGAACTATGGCTACACCTTC. Its protein is CASSVSTGNYGYTF.

This clonotype was detected ten times or more. The V call is TRBV4-3, the J call TRBJ2-7; D gene uncertain. Germline-derived CDR1 and CDR2 are LGHNA and YSLEER. Between the trimmed V and J ends, which lost 1 base and 2 bases, there was a span of 12 bases. CDR3 length: 15 amino acids. CDR3 DNA: TGCGCCAGCAGCCAAGGGACGGCACAGACCTACGAGCAGTACTTC. Translated: CASSQGTAQTYEQYF.

This clonotype was seen ten or more times. The gene calls are TRBV28 and TRBJ1-1; D gene uncertain. Trimming took off 6 bases at V and 4 bases at J, with 12 bases between the two ends. CDR3 size: 13 residues. CDR1 and CDR2 (germline): MDHEN, SYDVKM. CDR3 in amino acids: CASSPSFVTEAFF. The CDR3 region has the DNA TGTGCCAGCAGCCCGAGTTTTGTCACTGAAGCTTTCTTT.

A few counts support this clonotype. The chain joins TRBV19 to TRBJ1-2; D gene ambiguous. The V gene lost 10 bases and the J gene lost 4 bases, with 13 bases spanning the gap. This CDR3 region has 12 residues. Germline values: CDR1 LNHDA, CDR2 SQIVND (reference sequence). The chain's CDR3 is CATASGGYGYTF. The CDR3 nucleotides are TGTGCCACGGCTTCAGGAGGCTATGGCTACACCTTC.

A word on this clonotype: This could be a read error, since a much larger clone is one nucleotide away. The chain couples TRBV10-3 to TRBJ2-7; D gene ambiguous. This CDR3 is 15 amino acids long. Germline assignment: CDR1 ENHRY and CDR2 SYGVKD. For the CDR3, the DNA is TGTGTCATCAGTGAGTCTGCTTCGACGGGTGACGAGCAGTACTTC. This codes for CVISESASTGDEQYF.

This clonotype was observed at least ten times. V is TRBV13 and J is TRBJ2-1; 13 bases line up with TRBD2. The CDR3 spans 19 residues. From germline, CDR1 is PRHDT and CDR2 FYEKMQ (reference sequence). Trimming at V came to 4 bases and at J to 3 bases, leaving 12 bases not matched to a gene. CDR3 sequence: CASSSSPGLAGSLYNEQFF. As DNA, the CDR3 is TGTGCCAGCAGCTCGTCTCCGGGACTAGCGGGATCCCTCTACAATGAGCAGTTCTTC.

In this sample, this clonotype turned up many times. V usage is TRBV4-2 and J usage is TRBJ2-6; D is possibly TRBD1 (6 bases). The CDR3 sequence is 16 residues long. V was pared by 4 bases and J by 0 bases, with 10 bases between. Germline CDR1 reads LGHNA; CDR2 reads YNFKEQ. CDR3 residues: CASSPTGISGANVLTF. CDR3 DNA sequence: TGTGCCAGCAGCCCGACAGGAATCTCTGGGGCCAACGTCCTGACTTTC.

This clonotype was recorded a few times. The V gene is TRBV28, the J gene TRBJ2-5; possible D gene TRBD1, 5 bases. The length of the CDR3 is 16 residues. Trimming shortened V by 2 bases and J by 1 base, and 14 bases separated the two germline ends. CDR1 is MDHEN and CDR2 is SYDVKM in the germline V gene. Written as DNA, the CDR3 is TGTGCCAGCAGTTTAAACCTAGGGGTAGGCCAAGAGACCCAGTACTTC. Residues: CASSLNLGVGQETQYF.